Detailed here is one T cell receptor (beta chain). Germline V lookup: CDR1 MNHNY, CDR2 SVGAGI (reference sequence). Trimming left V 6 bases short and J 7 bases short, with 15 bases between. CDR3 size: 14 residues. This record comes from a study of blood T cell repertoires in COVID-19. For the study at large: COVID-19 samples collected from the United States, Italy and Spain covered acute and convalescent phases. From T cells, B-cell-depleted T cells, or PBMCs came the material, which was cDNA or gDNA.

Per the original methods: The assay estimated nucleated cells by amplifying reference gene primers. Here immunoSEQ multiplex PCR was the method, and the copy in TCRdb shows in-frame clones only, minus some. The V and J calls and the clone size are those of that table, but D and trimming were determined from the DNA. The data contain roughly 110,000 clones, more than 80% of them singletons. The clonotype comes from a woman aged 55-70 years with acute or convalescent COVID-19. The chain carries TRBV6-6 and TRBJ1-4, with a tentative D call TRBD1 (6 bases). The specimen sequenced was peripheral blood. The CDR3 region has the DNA TGTGCCAGCAGGTACCGGGACACCAGTGAAAAACTGTTTTTT. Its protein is CASRYRDTSEKLFF.